The present TCR beta chain was sequenced within a study of OX40 agonist ivuxolimab in advanced cancers. For the study at large: Two patients with cutaneous melanoma and one with hepatocellular carcinoma, three in total, showed partial responses.

Here immunoSEQ multiplex PCR was the method, and the copy in TCRdb shows in-frame clones only, minus some. This sample has over 90,000 clones; 86% occur once, and the top ten carry approximately 1.9%. Worth noting for this clone: What it binds is not known.

Study-level results: There were also nonresponders showing low normalized T-cell clonal expansion.

CDR1 is SGHRS, CDR2 YFSETQ, per germline. The ends lost 4 bases at V and 4 bases at J; junction bases unmatched: 4. CDR3 length: 14 amino acids. This clonotype originated in an adult with an advanced solid tumor such as melanoma, head and neck, liver or kidney cancer. The chain couples TRBV5-1 to TRBJ2-3; TRBD1 matches at 9 bases. Sequenced material: CD4+ or CD8+ T cells sorted from blood, taken in a trial of the OX40 agonist ivuxolimab. The CDR3 DNA reads TGCGCCAGCAGCCCCGGACAGGGGTCAGATACGCAGTATTTT. As protein: CASSPGQGSDTQYF.